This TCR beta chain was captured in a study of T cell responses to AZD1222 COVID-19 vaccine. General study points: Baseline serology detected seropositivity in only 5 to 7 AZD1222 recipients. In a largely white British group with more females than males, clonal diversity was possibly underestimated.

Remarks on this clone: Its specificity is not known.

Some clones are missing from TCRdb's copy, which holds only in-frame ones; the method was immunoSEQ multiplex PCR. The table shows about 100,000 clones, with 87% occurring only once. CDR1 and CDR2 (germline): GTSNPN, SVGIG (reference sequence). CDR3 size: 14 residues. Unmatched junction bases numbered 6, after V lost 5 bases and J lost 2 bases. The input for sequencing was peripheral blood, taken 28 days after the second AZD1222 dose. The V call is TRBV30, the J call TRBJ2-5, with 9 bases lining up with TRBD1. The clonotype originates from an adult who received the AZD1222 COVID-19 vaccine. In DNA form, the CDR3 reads TGTGCCTGGGGGCGACAGGGGGGGCAAGAGACCCAGTACTTC. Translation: CAWGRQGGQETQYF.